In this sample, the clone carrying this T cell receptor (beta chain) turned up many times. Between the trimmed V and J ends, which lost 1 base and 9 bases, there was a span of 7 bases. This CDR3 has 12 amino acids. This entry belongs to a study of T-cell reconstitution after alpha-beta-depleted transplantation in children. This sample's TCRbeta library carried unique molecular identifier barcodes. TCRdb used MiXCR to reprocess the PCR reads, holding one entry per CDR3 protein. The table has 250,000 to 350,000 distinct CDR3 sequences, approximately 9.8% seen once. The TCR originated in a human donor who donated a stem cell graft to a child with SCID. The rearrangement joins TRBV12-3 or TRBV12-4 to TRBJ2-1; tentative D call: TRBD2 (5 bases). The sample here was PBMCs from the stem cell graft donor, taken from the stem cell graft. The CDR3 is CASSLGAGEQFF. CDR3 nucleotides: TGTGCCAGCAGTTTAGGTGCGGGTGAGCAGTTCTTC.